Below are 26 T cell receptor beta chains sequenced from a single sample in a study of blood T cell repertoires in COVID-19. Clones were read by immunoSEQ multiplex PCR, and TCRdb kept only the in-frame ones, dropping some. The sample has 450,000 to 500,000 clones; approximately 85% are singletons. Sequenced input: peripheral blood. Every receptor here comes from a human donor in a cohort sampled during active COVID-19.

V is TRBV6-6 and J is TRBJ1-5; TRBD1 might be the D (5 bases). V was shortened by 7 bases and J by 2 bases, with 15 bases between the two germline ends. CDR3 length: 15 amino acids. The V gene's germline CDR1 is MNHNY and CDR2 SVGAGI (reference sequence). The CDR3, as DNA: TGTGCCAGCACCCCGGTAGGAGGGGGCAATCAGCCCCAGCATTTT. This gives the protein CASTPVGGGNQPQHF.

This rearrangement joins TRBV9 to TRBJ2-2; D is unclear. CDR1 and CDR2 from the germline V gene are SGDLS and YYNGEE. CDR3 length: 15 residues. The V end lost 0 bases, the J end lost 5 bases, and 11 bases lay between the germline ends. In DNA form, the CDR3 reads TGTGCCAGCAGCGTAGGAGGAATTGTGACCGGGGAGCTGTTTTTT. Translation: CASSVGGIVTGELFF. The entire variable domain, with the rest obtained from reference TRBV9 and TRBJ2-2, is as follows: DSGVTQTPKHLITATGQRVTLRCSPRSGDLSVYWYQQSLDQGLQFLIQYYNGEERAKGNILERFSAQQFPDLHSELNLSSLELGDSALYFCASSVGGIVTGELFFGEGSRLTVL.

V is TRBV7-8 and J is TRBJ1-3; D is ambiguous. Trimming took 1 base from V and 0 from J, leaving 7 bases between them. This CDR3 spans 15 amino acids. The germline CDR1 and CDR2 sequences are SGHVS and FQNEAQ. The CDR3 coding sequence is TGTGCCAGCAGCTTAGGACGAGGCTCTGGAAACACCATATATTTT. Residues: CASSLGRGSGNTIYF.

Regarding this clone: Other DNA sequences from this sample encode an identical CDR3 as well. The chain employs TRBV5-1 and TRBJ2-2; D not resolved. Per germline, CDR1 SGHRS and CDR2 YFSETQ. Trimming took 1 base from V and 0 from J, leaving 7 bases between them. This CDR3 is 15 amino acids long. In nucleotides, the CDR3 is TGCGCCAGCAGCTTGTCTGCGACGAACACCGGGGAGCTGTTTTTT. Amino acid sequence: CASSLSATNTGELFF.

CDR3 region: CASRYPDRVYEQYF. CDR3 DNA: TGTGCCAGCAGATATCCCGACAGGGTTTACGAGCAGTACTTC. The rearrangement links TRBV11-2 to TRBJ2-7, with 7 bases identical to TRBD1. Trimming at V came to 6 bases and at J to 4 bases, leaving 9 bases not matched to a gene. The CDR3 loop spans 14 amino acids. The V gene's germline CDR1 is SGHAT and CDR2 FQNNGV.

V and J are TRBV6-2 or TRBV6-3 and TRBJ1-5, with D maybe TRBD1 (5 bases). The CDR3 runs to 15 residues. Germline assignment: CDR1 MNHEY and CDR2 SVGEGT. V lost 2 bases, J lost 1 base, and 9 bases lay in between. DNA for the CDR3: TGTGCCAGCAGTTACCCGGGGGGGAGCAATCAGCCCCAGCATTTT. It yields the protein CASSYPGGSNQPQHF.

This chain links TRBV7-2 with TRBJ1-4, with a possible D match to TRBD1 (5 bases). This CDR3 comprises 19 residues. The V gene lost 5 bases and the J gene lost 0 bases, with 22 bases spanning the gap. The germline CDR1 and CDR2 sequences are SGHTA and FQGNSA. The CDR3 here is CASSEVATGDPATNEKLFF. The CDR3 nucleotides are TGTGCCAGCAGCGAAGTAGCGACGGGGGACCCCGCAACTAATGAAAAACTGTTTTTT.

This clone appeared a few times. The V gene is TRBV12-5, the J gene TRBJ2-1, with D tentatively TRBD2 (5 bases). The germline V and J ends were trimmed by 5 bases and 7 bases, with 12 bases remaining between them. In germline, CDR1 is LGHNT, CDR2 FRNRAP. This CDR3 region has 13 residues. The CDR3 DNA reads as TGTGCTAGTGGTCCCCCACTAGAGAATGAGCAGTTCTTC. It yields the protein CASGPPLENEQFF.

The genes are TRBV19 and TRBJ2-2; D may be TRBD2 (6 bases). CDR3 size: 13 residues. V lost 6 bases and J lost 6, with 11 bases in between. CDR1 LNHDA and CDR2 SQIVND come from the germline V gene (reference sequence). CDR3 bases: TGTGCCAGTAGACCCGGACTATCCGGGGAGCTGTTTTTT. Its protein is CASRPGLSGELFF.

This clone showed up just once. The chain uses TRBV28 and TRBJ1-4; the D is unclear. CDR3 length: 12 amino acids. Germline V CDR1 and CDR2: MDHEN, SYDVKM. V was cut by 6 bases and J by 6 bases, with 8 bases left in between. The CDR3 here is CASSARDEKLFF. CDR3 in DNA: TGTGCCAGCAGCGCCCGGGATGAAAAACTGTTTTTT.

This chain connects TRBV9 to TRBJ1-3, with 7 bases identical to TRBD1. V shed 4 bases and J 0 bases; nucleotides not matched to a gene: 13. CDR3 length: 18 amino acids. Germline CDR1 SGDLS, CDR2 YYNGEE. CDR3 nucleotides: TGTGCCAGCAGCCCAACCCCGGGACAGATCATCTCTGGAAACACCATATATTTT. It is translated as CASSPTPGQIISGNTIYF.

The chain has TRBV18 and TRBJ2-5, with TRBD2 identical over 10 bases. The germline gives CDR1 KGHSH, CDR2 LQKENI. The CDR3 runs to 16 residues. V lost 3 bases to trimming and J lost 4 bases; unmatched junction nucleotides: 8. The chain's CDR3 is CASSPPLAGVGETQYF. CDR3 sequence (DNA): TGTGCCAGCTCACCCCCGCTAGCGGGAGTGGGAGAGACCCAGTACTTC.

The rearrangement links TRBV11-2 to TRBJ2-5; 8 bases are a match to TRBD1. In germline, CDR1 is SGHAT, CDR2 FQNNGV. V was pared by 3 bases and J by 7 bases, with 4 bases of the junction left unmatched. This CDR3 has 13 residues. The CDR3 reads CASSLDREGTQYF. CDR3 sequence (DNA): TGTGCCAGCAGCTTGGACAGGGAAGGGACCCAGTACTTC.

This rearrangement joins TRBV9 to TRBJ2-1; 10 nucleotides match TRBD2. CDR1 is SGDLS and CDR2 is YYNGEE in the germline V gene. V was pared by 5 bases and J by 4 bases, with 6 bases of the junction left unmatched. CDR3 length equals 15 residues. CDR3: CASSFGLAEYNEQFF. In DNA, the CDR3 is TGTGCCAGCAGTTTCGGACTAGCGGAATACAATGAGCAGTTCTTC.

J is TRBJ1-2 and V is TRBV28, with D possibly matching TRBD1 (5 bases). The V end lost 4 bases, the J end lost 4 bases, and 19 bases lay between the germline ends. The CDR3 loop spans 16 amino acids. Germline loops: CDR1 MDHEN, CDR2 SYDVKM. The CDR3 bases are TGTGCCAGCAGTTCTCCCGACGGGGGAAGGGTCTATGGCTACACCTTC. Translation: CASSSPDGGRVYGYTF.

This chain joins TRBV4-2 and TRBJ1-5; D might be TRBD1 (6 bases). The CDR3 is 15 amino acids. Germline CDR1 LGHNA, CDR2 YNFKEQ. Trimming took 4 bases from V and 0 from J, leaving 10 bases between them. CDR3 in amino acids: CASSPEDSSNQPQHF. CDR3 DNA: TGTGCCAGCAGCCCCGAGGACAGTAGCAATCAGCCCCAGCATTTT.

The chain joins TRBV4-1 to TRBJ2-1; the match to TRBD2 covers 12 bases. CDR1 and CDR2 from the germline V gene are MGHRA and YSYEKL. V shed 4 bases and J 7 bases; nucleotides not matched to a gene: 17. The length of the CDR3 is 19 residues. CDR3: CASSRLEGTSGPDVNEQFF. The CDR3 DNA reads TGCGCCAGCAGCCGCTTAGAGGGGACTAGCGGGCCGGATGTAAATGAGCAGTTCTTC.

The chain carries TRBV7-2 and TRBJ1-3, with 8 bases lining up with TRBD1. From germline, CDR1 is SGHTA and CDR2 FQGNSA. The CDR3 consists of 17 residues. The V gene end was trimmed by 5 bases and the J gene end by 0 bases; junction bases not matched to a gene: 9. CDR3: CASSAGQGFYSGNTIYF. The CDR3 nucleotides are TGTGCCAGCAGCGCAGGACAGGGATTTTACTCTGGAAACACCATATATTTT.

The rearrangement links TRBV30 to TRBJ1-2; TRBD1 matches 8 bases. Germline V gives CDR1 GTSNPN, CDR2 SVGIG (reference sequence). This CDR3 spans 17 amino acids. The V segment lost 2 bases and the J segment 11 bases; nucleotides outside the gene matches: 22. CDR3 residues: CAWSPRGWDRSTVGYTF. As DNA, the CDR3 is TGTGCCTGGAGTCCTCGGGGCTGGGACAGGTCGACGGTGGGGTACACCTTC. The whole variable domain, remainder taken from reference TRBV30 and TRBJ1-2, is SQTIHQWPATLVQPVGSPLSLECTVEGTSNPNLYWYRQAAGRGLQLLFYSVGIGQISSEVPQNLSASRPQDRQFILSSKKLLLSDSGFYLCAWSPRGWDRSTVGYTFGSGTRLTVV.

The CDR3 loop reads CASSVGGGTDTQYF. CDR3 coding DNA: TGTGCCAGCAGTGTGGGAGGGGGCACAGATACGCAGTATTTT. The chain is built from TRBV11-3 and TRBJ2-3; 7 nucleotides agree with TRBD2. The CDR3 is made up of 14 amino acids. The junction had 4 bases not matched to a gene; V was cut back by 6 bases and J by 1 base. From germline, CDR1 is SGHNT and CDR2 YENEEA.

The sample holds one count of this clone. The chain combines TRBV3-1 (or the pseudogene TRBV3-2) with TRBJ1-6, with a possible D match to TRBD1 (5 bases). CDR3 size: 13 residues. V lost 3 bases and J lost 6, with 6 bases in between. CDR1 and CDR2 (germline): LGHDT, YNNKEL (reference sequence). In DNA form, the CDR3 reads TGTGCCAGCAGCCAGGGGCCTAATTCACCCCTCCACTTT. Amino acids: CASSQGPNSPLHF.

This clone showed up just a few times. This chain uses TRBV28 with TRBJ1-6; TRBD1 aligns across 8 bases. Unmatched junction bases numbered 5, after V lost 5 bases and J lost 11 bases. The CDR3 loop spans 13 amino acids. CDR1 and CDR2 (germline): MDHEN, SYDVKM. CDR3 nucleotides: TGTGCCAGCAGTCTGGGGACAGGTGCACCCCTCCACTTT. Amino acid sequence: CASSLGTGAPLHF.

V usage is TRBV9 and J usage is TRBJ2-2; 7 bases are shared with TRBD1. Looked up from germline, CDR1 is SGDLS and CDR2 is YYNGEE. Trimming at V came to 3 bases and at J to 7 bases, leaving 12 bases not matched to a gene. This CDR3 has 16 amino acids. The CDR3 loop is CASSAVGGYYNGELFF. The DNA of the CDR3 is TGTGCCAGCAGCGCCGTAGGGGGCTACTATAACGGGGAGCTGTTTTTT.

This clone was found once. The gene calls are TRBV19 and TRBJ1-5, with D hard to call. Trimming left V 3 bases short and J 7 bases short, with 16 bases between. The CDR3 totals 15 residues. Germline V gene sequence: CDR1 LNHDA, CDR2 SQIVND (reference sequence). CDR3 sequence (DNA): TGTGCCAGTAGTATTCGGATTCCGGGGAGCCAGCCCCAGCATTTT. Its translation is CASSIRIPGSQPQHF.

The rearrangement links TRBV4-3 to TRBJ1-2; TRBD1 matches 8 bases. This CDR3 has 13 amino acids. V shed 4 bases, J shed 6 bases, and the junction held 4 bases outside the gene matches. CDR1 LGHNA and CDR2 YSLEER come from the germline V gene. CDR3 sequence reads: CASSPDRGDGYTF. CDR3 sequence (DNA): TGCGCCAGCAGCCCTGACAGGGGTGATGGCTACACCTTC.

CDR3 sequence reads: CASSVSGTGTGELFF. For the CDR3, the DNA is TGTGCCAGCAGTGTTAGCGGGACGGGCACCGGGGAGCTGTTTTTT. The chain is built from TRBV2 and TRBJ2-2; 8 bases are a match to TRBD2. The CDR3 has 15 residues. Germline V gives CDR1 SNHLY, CDR2 FYNNEI. The J segment lost 4 bases and the V segment lost 4 bases, leaving 5 bases of the junction unmatched.